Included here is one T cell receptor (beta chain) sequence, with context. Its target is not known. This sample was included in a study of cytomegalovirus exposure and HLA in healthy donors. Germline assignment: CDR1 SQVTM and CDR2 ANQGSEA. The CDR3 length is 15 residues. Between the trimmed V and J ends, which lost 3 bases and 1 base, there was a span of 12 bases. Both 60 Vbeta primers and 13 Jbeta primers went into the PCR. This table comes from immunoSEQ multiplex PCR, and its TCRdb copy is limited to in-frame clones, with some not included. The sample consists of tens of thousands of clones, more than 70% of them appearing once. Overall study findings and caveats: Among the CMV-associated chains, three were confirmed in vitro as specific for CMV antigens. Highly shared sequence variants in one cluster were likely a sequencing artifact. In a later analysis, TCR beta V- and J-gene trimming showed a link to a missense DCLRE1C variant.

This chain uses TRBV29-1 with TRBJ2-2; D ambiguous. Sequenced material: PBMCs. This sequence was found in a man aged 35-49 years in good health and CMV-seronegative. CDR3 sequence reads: CSVEVAEKNTGELFF. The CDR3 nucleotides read TGCAGCGTTGAGGTAGCAGAGAAGAACACCGGGGAGCTGTTTTTT.